This TCR beta chain was recorded in a study of cytomegalovirus exposure and HLA in healthy donors. Sequencing was performed with immunoSEQ multiplex PCR; in TCRdb, only in-frame clones are kept and a portion is missing. The sample yields more than 85,000 clones, roughly 90% seen once. Germline V lookup: CDR1 SGDLS, CDR2 YYNGEE. The CDR3 loop spans 13 amino acids. V lost 6 bases to trimming and J lost 7 bases; unmatched junction nucleotides: 7. The sequencing input was PBMCs. The J gene is TRBJ2-1, the V gene TRBV9; 7 bases agree with TRBD2. The receptor was isolated from a woman in her twenties or thirties in good health and CMV-seropositive. CDR3 nucleotide sequence: TGTGCCAGCACCCCAAGCGGGGTTAATGAGCAGTTCTTC. Its protein product is CASTPSGVNEQFF.